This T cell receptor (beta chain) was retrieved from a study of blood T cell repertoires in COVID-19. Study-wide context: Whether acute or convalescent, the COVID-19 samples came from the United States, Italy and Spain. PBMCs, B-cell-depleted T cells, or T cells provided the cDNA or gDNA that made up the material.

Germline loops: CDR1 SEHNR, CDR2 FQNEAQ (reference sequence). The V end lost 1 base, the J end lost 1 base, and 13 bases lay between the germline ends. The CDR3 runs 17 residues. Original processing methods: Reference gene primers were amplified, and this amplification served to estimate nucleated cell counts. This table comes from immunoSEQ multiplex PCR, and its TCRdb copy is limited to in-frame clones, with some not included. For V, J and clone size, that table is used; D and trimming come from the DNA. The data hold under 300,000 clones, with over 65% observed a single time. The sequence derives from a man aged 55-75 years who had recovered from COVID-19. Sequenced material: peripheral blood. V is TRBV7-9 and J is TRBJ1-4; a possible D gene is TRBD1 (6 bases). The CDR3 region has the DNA TGTGCCAGCAGCTTAGGACAGGCCTCGCTAACTAATGAAAAACTGTTTTTT. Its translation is CASSLGQASLTNEKLFF.